This T cell receptor (beta chain) was sequenced for a study of control samples from healthy donors and cancer patients. Profiling relied on immunoSEQ multiplex PCR, and the TCRdb table lists in-frame clones only, not all of them. The table records over 85,000 clones, roughly nine tenths of them present only once. V shed 3 bases and J shed 0 bases, with 14 bases lying between them. The CDR3 is made up of 16 amino acids. Germline V gene data show CDR1 as LGHDT and CDR2 as YNNKEL (reference sequence). The material sequenced was blood. This sequence was found in a woman in her late teens or twenties in good health. The gene calls are TRBV3-1 (or the pseudogene TRBV3-2) and TRBJ2-5; D gene uncertain. CDR3 residues: CASSHAVRRYQETQYF. For the CDR3, the DNA is TGTGCCAGCAGCCATGCCGTGAGGCGGTACCAAGAGACCCAGTACTTC.